A single count supports the clone carrying this TCR beta chain. This sample is part of a study of T-cell reconstitution after alpha-beta-depleted transplantation in children. V lost 0 bases and J lost 3, with 9 bases in between. Germline V gene lookup returns CDR1 LGHNA and CDR2 YSLEER. This CDR3 is built from 15 residues. Unique molecular identifiers tagged the TCRbeta library. TCRdb processed the PCR reads anew with MiXCR; each CDR3 protein has one entry. The top ten clones hold 2% to 3% of a sample with around 530,000 distinct CDR3 sequences, approximately 30% of them seen once. The source was PBMCs from the stem cell graft donor, collected from the stem cell graft. The chain carries TRBV4-3 and TRBJ1-5; D not resolved. This clonotype originated in a human donor who donated a stem cell graft to a child with aplastic anemia. This CDR3 is CASSQDGPVNQPQHF. DNA for the CDR3: TGCGCCAGCAGCCAAGACGGGCCAGTCAATCAGCCCCAGCATTTT.